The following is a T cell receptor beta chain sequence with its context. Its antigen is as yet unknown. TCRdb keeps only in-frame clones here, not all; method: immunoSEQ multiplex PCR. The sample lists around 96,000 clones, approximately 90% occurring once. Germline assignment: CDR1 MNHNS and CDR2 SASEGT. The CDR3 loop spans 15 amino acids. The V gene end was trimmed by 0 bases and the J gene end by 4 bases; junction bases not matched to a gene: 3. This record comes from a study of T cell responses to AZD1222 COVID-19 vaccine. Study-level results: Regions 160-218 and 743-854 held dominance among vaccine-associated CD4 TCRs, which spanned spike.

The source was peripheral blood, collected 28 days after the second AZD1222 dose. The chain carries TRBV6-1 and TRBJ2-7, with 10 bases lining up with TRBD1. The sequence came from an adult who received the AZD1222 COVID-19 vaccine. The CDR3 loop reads CASSEAGTGVYEQYF. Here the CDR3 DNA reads TGTGCCAGCAGTGAAGCGGGGACAGGGGTTTACGAGCAGTACTTC.